The rows below give T cell receptor beta chains drawn from one sample of a study of blood T cells in healthy people across ages. A single record per CDR3 protein comes from TCRdb applying MiXCR to the 5' RACE reads. The sample yields hundreds of thousands of distinct CDR3 sequences, about 30% seen once. The sample comprised blood. These receptors were collected from a woman over 75 in good health. CDR3s include the opening cysteine and the closing phenylalanine or tryptophan. A D gene is named only where the DNA matches it firmly. Some rows mark clone size as missing; the rest say once, few, many or name a class of expanded clone.

j_gene,d_gene,abundance,v_gene,CDR3aa,CDR3nt
TRBJ1-1,-,-,TRBV30,CAWSGDLGTEAFF,TGTGCCTGGAGTGGGGACCTGGGGACTGAAGCTTTCTTT
TRBJ2-3,-,many,TRBV5-6,CASSWDTDTQYF,TGCGCCAGCAGCTGGGACACAGATACGCAGTATTTT
TRBJ1-6,TRBD1,-,TRBV18,CASSPGQGDSPLHF,TGTGCCAGCTCACCCGGACAGGGTGATTCACCCCTCCACTTT
TRBJ1-1,TRBD1,many,TRBV6-5,CASRSGQGRRAFF,TGTGCCAGCAGATCGGGACAGGGGAGAAGAGCTTTCTTT
TRBJ2-5,-,many,TRBV24-1,CATSDPGGTQYF,TGTGCCACCAGTGATCCCGGGGGGACCCAGTACTTC
TRBJ1-5,TRBD1,few,TRBV20-1,CSARVDRSYSNQPQHF,TGCAGTGCTAGAGTGGACAGGAGCTATAGCAATCAGCCCCAGCATTTT
TRBJ2-1,-,few,TRBV30,CAWDPNGNEQFF,TGTGCCTGGGATCCGAATGGCAATGAGCAGTTCTTC
TRBJ1-4,-,many,TRBV4-1,CASSQAGLDNEKLFF,TGCGCCAGCAGCCAGGCGGGACTGGATAATGAAAAACTGTTTTTT
TRBJ2-1,-,-,TRBV28,CASSATLGRVNEQFF,TGTGCCAGCAGTGCCACTTTGGGCCGGGTTAATGAGCAGTTCTTC
TRBJ1-3,-,-,TRBV20-1,CSALGVLSGNTIYF,TGCAGTGCCCTGGGGGTTCTCTCTGGAAACACCATATATTTT
TRBJ2-3,-,many,TRBV5-1,CASSLGAPTDTQYF,TGCGCCAGCAGCTTGGGAGCTCCAACAGATACGCAGTATTTT
TRBJ2-3,TRBD1,many,TRBV4-1,CASSQEGTGSREDTQYF,TGCGCCAGCAGCCAAGAAGGGACAGGGTCCCGGGAAGATACGCAGTATTTT
TRBJ1-1,TRBD1,-,TRBV7-9,CASSPNRGKYTEAFF,TGTGCCAGCAGTCCGAACAGGGGGAAGTACACTGAAGCTTTCTTT
TRBJ2-3,-,many,TRBV20-1,CSALSWSRSDTQYF,TGCAGTGCTCTTTCCTGGTCTAGATCAGATACGCAGTATTTT
TRBJ2-7,-,-,TRBV27,CASEGNYEQYF,TGTGCCAGCGAGGGGAACTACGAGCAGTACTTC
TRBJ2-3,-,medium-sized,TRBV7-2,CASSSAGSGRTDTQYF,TGTGCCAGCAGCTCAGCAGGTAGCGGACGCACAGATACGCAGTATTTT
TRBJ1-6,TRBD1,once,TRBV29-1,CSATTGGGSPLHF,TGCAGCGCTACGACAGGGGGAGGATCACCCCTCCACTTT
TRBJ1-1,TRBD1,few,TRBV3-1,CASSQGGQVNTEAFF,TGTGCCAGCAGCCAAGGGGGACAGGTTAACACTGAAGCTTTCTTT
TRBJ2-7,TRBD2,-,TRBV15,CVTSKHGGLAGPNEQYF,TGTGTCACCAGCAAACACGGGGGACTAGCGGGGCCCAATGAGCAGTACTTC
TRBJ2-2,-,few,TRBV4-2,CASSQDDRLDGGYTGELFF,TGTGCCAGCAGCCAAGATGACAGACTAGATGGTGGATATACCGGGGAGCTGTTTTTT
TRBJ2-7,TRBD2,-,TRBV11-2,CASSQTSATSNEQYF,TGTGCCAGCAGCCAAACTAGCGCAACCTCCAATGAGCAGTACTTC
TRBJ1-2,-,-,TRBV7-2,CASRGTGWHGYTF,TGTGCCAGCCGGGGTACAGGGTGGCATGGCTACACCTTC
TRBJ1-2,TRBD1,many,TRBV4-3,CASSQDNRGLGGYTF,TGCGCCAGCAGCCAAGATAACAGGGGGTTGGGTGGCTACACCTTC
TRBJ2-7,TRBD1,many,TRBV28,CASSLGMGQLRWQYF,TGTGCCAGCAGTTTAGGCATGGGACAGCTAAGGTGGCAGTACTTC
TRBJ1-6,TRBD1,-,TRBV7-9,CASSLAGTGKFDNSPLHF,TGTGCCAGCAGCTTAGCCGGGACAGGGAAGTTCGATAATTCACCCCTCCACTTT
TRBJ2-7,-,-,TRBV20-1,CSARDLASYEQYF,TGCAGTGCTAGAGATCTGGCCTCCTACGAGCAGTACTTC
TRBJ1-2,-,many,TRBV29-1,CSATVTGGYTF,TGCAGCGCAACAGTGACGGGTGGCTACACCTTC
TRBJ2-7,-,many,TRBV28,CASSLAGSSYEQYF,TGTGCCAGCAGCTTAGCAGGGAGCTCCTACGAGCAGTACTTC
TRBJ2-5,TRBD2,few,TRBV12-3/TRBV12-4,CASTLGRVSQYF,TGTGCCAGCACCCTAGGGAGGGTGAGCCAGTACTTC
TRBJ2-5,TRBD2,many,TRBV20-1,CSARDSRTSSETQYF,TGCAGTGCTAGAGATAGCAGGACTAGCTCGGAGACCCAGTACTTC
TRBJ2-4,-,-,TRBV5-1,CASSSGEGAGDRNIQCF,TGCGCCAGCAGCAGCGGGGAGGGAGCTGGGGACAGAAACATTCAGTGCTTC
TRBJ2-7,-,-,TRBV20-1,CSALLHDSRFSYEQYF,TGCAGTGCCCTTCTACACGACAGCCGCTTTTCTTACGAGCAGTACTTC
TRBJ2-3,TRBD2,-,TRBV6-2/TRBV6-3,CASSSPRGVTDTQYF,TGTGCCAGCAGTTCCCCACGGGGGGTCACAGATACGCAGTATTTT
TRBJ2-3,-,many,TRBV24-1,CATSDIVGGTDTQYF,TGTGCCACCAGTGATATCGTCGGGGGAACAGATACGCAGTATTTT
TRBJ2-2,TRBD1,-,TRBV5-1,CASSRLDRGANTGELFF,TGCGCCAGCAGCCGGCTAGACAGGGGAGCGAACACCGGGGAGCTGTTTTTT